The sequence of this T cell receptor (beta chain) was determined in a study of shared clonotypes between healthy human individuals (dated by TCRdb to about 2020). About the study as a whole: The cohort comprised a couple of women and a few men aged 18 to 49 years. For each donor, CD4 naive and CD4 memory were each given three plates, CD8 naive was given two plates, and CD8 memory was given one plate. To estimate repertoire size and how much clonotype sharing occurs between individuals, the study deeply sequenced the blood TCR repertoires of five healthy adults. Different laboratories and diverse techniques were used to prepare libraries and sequence TCR repertoires, to increase sequencing depth and limit assay-specific biases. Between about 0.8 and 9 billion PBMCs per donor were obtained by leukapheresis. Overall study results and their limits: Compared with non-shared clonotypes, the clonotypes found in all four sorted-subset donors had higher generation probabilities. Even with the large sequencing depth, rarefaction of the sorted-subset datasets indicated that sequencing was incomplete. Estimated clonotype richness was generally larger for naive than for memory subsets. The small number of donors limited the genetic and exposure-history diversity represented. Only blood was sampled, and tissue TCR repertoires likely differ from those in blood. Pairwise subsampling led to the expectation that sequencing depth would affect the degree of clonotype sharing among donors. Sharing across a few donors was observed for approximately 4.6% of naive CD4, over 3% of naive CD8, over 2% of memory CD4, and around 0.44% of memory CD8 clonotypes.

Using the deep immunoSEQ assay, multiplex PCR amplified TCR CDR3 regions from genomic DNA. Extracted genomic DNA from each cell subset was spread evenly across all wells of several immunoSEQ 96-well plates, with each plate serving as a replicate. For sorted subsets, roughly 200 ng of genomic DNA, equivalent to around 29,000 T cell genomes, went into each replicate PCR. The purified libraries were quantified using a Qubit 3.0 fluorometer, sized with a Bioanalyzer 2100, and then quantified again using the KAPA Library Quantification kit. Every immunoSEQ 96-well plate was sequenced on a dedicated single-read 150-cycle Illumina NextSeq 550 flow cell. Regarding the original processing steps: Because only junctional sequences without quality scores were contained in the immunoSEQ output, filtering matching that applied to full-length reads could not be performed. Sequences were annotated with PyIR, a Python wrapper for IgBLAST v1.9, and V/J genes and CDR3 were assigned using IMGT germline references. Any read was removed if the V/J assignment was weak (E-value above 1e-6), the CDR3 was missing, or the read contained stop codons, out-of-frame junctions, or ambiguous translated residues. V3J clonotypes were defined as sequences sharing an identical inferred V gene, J gene, and CDR3 amino acid sequence. To compute the percentage overlap between repertoires, the number of shared unique clonotypes was divided by the size of the smaller repertoire. Three approaches were used to assess repertoire richness: RTK rarefaction, the Chao1 estimator, and Recon v2.1 estimates of unobserved clonotypes. OLGA was used to compute generation probabilities for all TCRbeta clonotypes that the gDNA method yielded from four donors. The clones in this table, taken by TCRdb from immuneACCESS, are in-frame only. Not every clone is retained; where verified, under half of the shortfall comes from an unresolved V gene, and the cause of the rest is unknown. V and J calls and clone size are as listed in that table; D and trimming were resolved from the DNA. The sample profile shows over a million clones; 97% to 99% of them were found once. About 0.34% of the sample lies in the top ten.

The donors were healthy, HIV-negative adults who had no recently reported acute infections or vaccinations. Every donor was a Caucasian adult living in Nashville, Tennessee, USA. CD4+ T cells were enriched through magnetic negative selection, after which naive cells were positively selected on CD45RA and the remaining negative fraction served as the memory subset. Blood was obtained by leukapheresis, after which PBMCs were separated by Ficoll-Histopaque density gradient centrifugation and cryopreserved in liquid nitrogen vapor phase. Analytical flow cytometry was used to check the purity and quantity of each magnetically sorted T cell population. Each sorted fraction had its genomic DNA isolated and then quantified by UV absorbance on a Nanodrop 2000c. From the cysteine through the phenylalanine, the CDR3 covers 17 amino acids. The read is trimmed to its CDR3 DNA, 51 bases read in frame from base 1. According to the germline V gene, CDR1 reads SGHDT and CDR2 reads YYEEEE. Between the V and J ends, shortened by 5 bases and 3 bases respectively, the junction contains 24 bases.

As for this clone: There is no known antigen for this receptor. Base-call qualities are not available, and no considerably larger clone is one nucleotide away.

The material sequenced was naive CD4+ T cells sorted from blood. The cell subset or site label corresponds to: CD45RA+ positively selected. Here the chain combines TRBV5-6 and TRBJ2-7; the D call could be TRBD1 or TRBD2, with each sharing 5 bases. The sequence came from a man aged 25 to 40 in good health. This receptor carries the CDR3 CASRMAGGGALSYEQYF. Read as DNA, the sequence is TGTGCCAGCAGAATGGCAGGAGGTGGGGCTTTAAGCTACGAGCAGTACTTC. The full variable domain, with segments outside the CDR3 supplied by the reference TRBV5-6 and TRBJ2-7 proteins, appears as DAGVTQSPTHLIKTRGQQVTLRCSPKSGHDTVSWYQQALGQGPQFIFQYYEEEERQRGNFPDRFSGHQFPNYSSELNVNALLLGDSALYLCASRMAGGGALSYEQYFGPGTRLTVT.